This passage covers 7 T cell receptor beta chains from one sample sequenced in a study of blood T cell repertoires in COVID-19. Sequenced by immunoSEQ multiplex PCR; TCRdb stores in-frame clones only, minus some. Of roughly 500,000 clones listed, roughly 89% are singletons. The sample comprised peripheral blood. Receptor source: a man between 18 and 29 years old with COVID-19, enrolled during active disease.

The chain combines TRBV5-1 with TRBJ2-4; 7 bases agree with TRBD1. The CDR3 extends over 19 amino acids. With V trimmed by 1 base and J by 7 bases, 20 bases remained unmatched. CDR1 is SGHRS, CDR2 YFSETQ, per germline. CDR3 DNA: TGCGCCAGCAGCTTGCAATATGGGGCAGGGGTCACACAGGGGAACATTCAGTACTTC. Its translation: CASSLQYGAGVTQGNIQYF.

The genes are TRBV23-1 and TRBJ2-7, with TRBD2 matching 16 bases. TRBV23-1 is identified as an open reading frame with a role that is uncertain. This CDR3 region has 20 residues. Unmatched junction bases numbered 19, after V lost 7 bases and J lost 4 bases. The CDR3 is CASNPSFFTGTSGGDYEQYF. In DNA form, the CDR3 reads TGCGCCAGCAACCCCTCATTTTTTACCGGGACTAGCGGGGGGGATTACGAGCAGTACTTC.

The rearrangement links TRBV14 to TRBJ1-5; D is possibly TRBD1 (5 bases). V was trimmed by 11 bases and J by 6 bases, leaving 14 bases between them. Germline values: CDR1 SGHDN, CDR2 FVKESK. This CDR3 spans 12 amino acids. The CDR3 region has the DNA TGTGCCCCTTCCGGGGACTCTCAGCCCCAGCATTTT. Translation: CAPSGDSQPQHF.

The rearrangement links TRBV9 to TRBJ2-1; D is uncertain. The germline gives CDR1 SGDLS, CDR2 YYNGEE. CDR3 length equals 14 residues. Between the trimmed V and J ends, which lost 0 bases and 2 bases, there was a span of 6 bases. CDR3 nucleotides: TGTGCCAGCAGCGTAGCGGGTACCTACAATGAGCAGTTCTTC. This translates into CASSVAGTYNEQFF.

The CDR3 spells CASSPLDRDRYEQYF. In DNA, the CDR3 is TGTGCCAGCTCACCCCTCGATAGGGACAGATACGAGCAGTACTTC. V and J are TRBV18 and TRBJ2-7, with 7 bases fitting TRBD1. The CDR3 has 15 residues. Germline CDR1 is KGHSH and CDR2 is LQKENI. The V segment lost 3 bases and the J segment 4 bases; nucleotides outside the gene matches: 9.

The J gene is TRBJ2-7, the V gene TRBV9, with D tentatively TRBD2 (6 bases). V lost 0 bases and J lost 11, with 15 bases in between. Germline V gives CDR1 SGDLS, CDR2 YYNGEE. CDR3 length equals 13 residues. CDR3 in DNA: TGTGCCAGCAGCGTAGGGCGCGGGGACCGCAAGTACTTC. Translation: CASSVGRGDRKYF. Filled out from reference TRBV9 and TRBJ2-7, the complete variable domain reads DSGVTQTPKHLITATGQRVTLRCSPRSGDLSVYWYQQSLDQGLQFLIQYYNGEERAKGNILERFSAQQFPDLHSELNLSSLELGDSALYFCASSVGRGDRKYFGPGTRLTVT.

The gene calls are TRBV2 and TRBJ1-5; no definite D call. Germline CDR1 reads SNHLY; CDR2 reads FYNNEI. Trimming stripped 6 bases from V and 10 bases from J, with 10 bases between. The CDR3 is made up of 11 amino acids. The CDR3 coding sequence is TGTGCCAGCAGGTCGGGAGGACCCCAGCATTTT. Translating it yields CASRSGGPQHF. Complete variable domain (other parts from reference TRBV2 and TRBJ1-5): EPEVTQTPSHQVTQMGQEVILRCVPISNHLYFYWYRQILGQKVEFLVSFYNNEISEKSEIFDDQFSVERPDGSNFTLKIRSTKLEDSAMYFCASRSGGPQHFGDGTRLSIL.